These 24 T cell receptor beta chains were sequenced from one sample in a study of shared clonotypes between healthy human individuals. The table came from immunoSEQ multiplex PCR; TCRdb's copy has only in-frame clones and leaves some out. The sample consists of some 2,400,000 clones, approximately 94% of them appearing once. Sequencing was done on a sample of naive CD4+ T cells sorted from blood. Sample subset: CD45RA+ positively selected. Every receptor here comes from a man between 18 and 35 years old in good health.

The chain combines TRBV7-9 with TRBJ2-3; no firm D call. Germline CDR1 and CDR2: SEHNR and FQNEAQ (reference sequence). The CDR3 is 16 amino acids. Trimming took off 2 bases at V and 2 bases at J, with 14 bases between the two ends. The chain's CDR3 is CASSLIYASATDTQYF. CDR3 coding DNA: TGTGCCAGCAGCTTAATCTACGCGAGCGCCACAGATACGCAGTATTTT.

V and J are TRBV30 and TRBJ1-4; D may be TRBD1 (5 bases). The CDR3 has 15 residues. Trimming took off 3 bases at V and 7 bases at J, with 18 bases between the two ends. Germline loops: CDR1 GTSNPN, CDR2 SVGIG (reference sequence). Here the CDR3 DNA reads TGTGCCTGGAGGTCCCCTCCCGGGACGGCTGAAAAACTGTTTTTT. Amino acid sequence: CAWRSPPGTAEKLFF.

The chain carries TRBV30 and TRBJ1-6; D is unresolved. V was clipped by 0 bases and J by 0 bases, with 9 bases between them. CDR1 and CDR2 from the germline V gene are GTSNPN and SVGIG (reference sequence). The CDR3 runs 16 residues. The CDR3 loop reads CAWSVDGSSYNSPLHF. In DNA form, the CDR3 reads TGTGCCTGGAGTGTAGATGGGAGCTCCTATAATTCACCCCTCCACTTT.

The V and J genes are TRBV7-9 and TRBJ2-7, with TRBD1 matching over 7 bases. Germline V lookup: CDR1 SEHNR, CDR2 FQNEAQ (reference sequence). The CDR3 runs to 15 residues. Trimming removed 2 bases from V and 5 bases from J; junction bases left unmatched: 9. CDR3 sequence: CASSLLAGGIHEQYF. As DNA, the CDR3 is TGTGCCAGCAGCTTATTAGCAGGGGGTATCCACGAGCAGTACTTC.

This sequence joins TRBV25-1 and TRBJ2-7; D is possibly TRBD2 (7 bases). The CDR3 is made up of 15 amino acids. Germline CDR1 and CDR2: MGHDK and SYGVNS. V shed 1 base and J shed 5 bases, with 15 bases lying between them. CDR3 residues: CASSEWYEGGNEQYF. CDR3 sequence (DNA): TGTGCCAGCAGTGAATGGTACGAGGGGGGGAACGAGCAGTACTTC.

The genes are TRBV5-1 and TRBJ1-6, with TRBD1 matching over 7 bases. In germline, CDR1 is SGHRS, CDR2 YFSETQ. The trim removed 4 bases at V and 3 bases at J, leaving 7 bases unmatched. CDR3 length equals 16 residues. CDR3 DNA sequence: TGCGCCAGCAGCGTAACCTCAGGGGGCTATAATTCACCCCTCCACTTT. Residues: CASSVTSGGYNSPLHF. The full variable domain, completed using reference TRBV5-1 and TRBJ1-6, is KAGVTQTPRYLIKTRGQQVTLSCSPISGHRSVSWYQQTPGQGLQFLFEYFSETQRNKGNFPGRFSGRQFSNSRSEMNVSTLELGDSALYLCASSVTSGGYNSPLHFGNGTRLTVT.

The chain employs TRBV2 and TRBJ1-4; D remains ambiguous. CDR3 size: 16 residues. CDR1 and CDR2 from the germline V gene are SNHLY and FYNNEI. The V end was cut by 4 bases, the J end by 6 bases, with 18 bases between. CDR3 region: CASSVLGSSLDEKLFF. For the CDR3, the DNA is TGTGCCAGCAGTGTTCTGGGGTCCAGTTTGGATGAAAAACTGTTTTTT.

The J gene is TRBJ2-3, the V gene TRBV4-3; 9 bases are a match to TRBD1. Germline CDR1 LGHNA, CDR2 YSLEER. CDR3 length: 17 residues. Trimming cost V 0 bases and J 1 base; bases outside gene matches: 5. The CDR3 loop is CASSQEGDRDRTDTQYF. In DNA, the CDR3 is TGCGCCAGCAGCCAAGAAGGGGACAGGGACCGCACAGATACGCAGTATTTT.

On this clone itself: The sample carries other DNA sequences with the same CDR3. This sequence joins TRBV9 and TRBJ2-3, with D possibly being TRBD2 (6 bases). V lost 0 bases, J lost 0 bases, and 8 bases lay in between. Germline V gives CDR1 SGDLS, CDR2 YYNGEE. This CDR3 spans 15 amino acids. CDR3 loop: CASSVASGSTDTQYF. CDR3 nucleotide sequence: TGTGCCAGCAGCGTAGCCAGCGGGAGCACAGATACGCAGTATTTT. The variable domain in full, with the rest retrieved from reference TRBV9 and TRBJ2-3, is DSGVTQTPKHLITATGQRVTLRCSPRSGDLSVYWYQQSLDQGLQFLIQYYNGEERAKGNILERFSAQQFPDLHSELNLSSLELGDSALYFCASSVASGSTDTQYFGPGTRLTVL.

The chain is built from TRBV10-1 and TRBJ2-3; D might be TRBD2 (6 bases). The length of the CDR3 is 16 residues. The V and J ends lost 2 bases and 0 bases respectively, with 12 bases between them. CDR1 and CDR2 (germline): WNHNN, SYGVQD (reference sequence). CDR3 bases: TGCGCCAGCAGTGAGACTGCGGGATTAAGCACAGATACGCAGTATTTT. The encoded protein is CASSETAGLSTDTQYF.

The CDR3 spells CASSYVAPNTEAFF. Here the CDR3 DNA reads TGTGCCAGCAGTTACGTGGCGCCGAACACTGAAGCTTTCTTT. V and J are TRBV6-6 and TRBJ1-1; D is unresolved. V lost 2 bases, J lost 1 base, and 8 bases lay in between. This CDR3 contains 14 residues. Germline lookup yields CDR1 MNHNY and CDR2 SVGAGI (reference sequence).

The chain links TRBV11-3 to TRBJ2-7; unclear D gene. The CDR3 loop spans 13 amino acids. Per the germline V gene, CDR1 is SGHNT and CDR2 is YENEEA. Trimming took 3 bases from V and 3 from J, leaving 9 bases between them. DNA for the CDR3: TGTGCCAGCAGCTTGTACGGCAACTACGAGCAGTACTTC. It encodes CASSLYGNYEQYF.

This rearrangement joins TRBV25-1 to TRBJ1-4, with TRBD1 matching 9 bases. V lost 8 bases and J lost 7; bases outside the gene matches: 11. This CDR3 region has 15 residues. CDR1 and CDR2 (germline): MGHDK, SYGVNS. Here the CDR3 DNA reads TGTGCCAGCGGGAGGCCCGGGACAGGGTTTGAAAAACTGTTTTTT. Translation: CASGRPGTGFEKLFF.

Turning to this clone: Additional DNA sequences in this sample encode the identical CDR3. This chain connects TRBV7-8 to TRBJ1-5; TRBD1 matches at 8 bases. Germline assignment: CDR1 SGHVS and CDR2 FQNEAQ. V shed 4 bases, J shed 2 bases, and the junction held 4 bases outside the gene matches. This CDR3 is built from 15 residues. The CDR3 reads CASSSQGAGNQPQHF. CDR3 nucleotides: TGTGCCAGCAGCTCCCAGGGGGCTGGCAATCAGCCCCAGCATTTT.

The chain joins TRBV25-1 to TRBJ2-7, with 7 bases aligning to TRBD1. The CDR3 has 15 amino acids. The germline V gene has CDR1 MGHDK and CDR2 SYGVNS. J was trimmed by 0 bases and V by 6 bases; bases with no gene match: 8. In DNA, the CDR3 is TGTGCCAGCAGGACCCCGACAGGGAGCTCCTACGAGCAGTACTTC. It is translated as CASRTPTGSSYEQYF.

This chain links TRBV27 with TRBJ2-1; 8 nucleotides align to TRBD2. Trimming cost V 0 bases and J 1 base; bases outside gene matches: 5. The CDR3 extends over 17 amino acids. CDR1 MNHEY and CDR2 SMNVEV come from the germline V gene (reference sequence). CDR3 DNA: TGTGCCAGCAGTTTATCTACGGGGGGGGCATCCTACAATGAGCAGTTCTTC. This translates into CASSLSTGGASYNEQFF.

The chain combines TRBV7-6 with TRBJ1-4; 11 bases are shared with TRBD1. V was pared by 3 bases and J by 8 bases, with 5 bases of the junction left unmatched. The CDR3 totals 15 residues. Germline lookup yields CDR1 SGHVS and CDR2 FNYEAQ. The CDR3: CASSFGDRGTEKLFF. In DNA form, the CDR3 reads TGTGCCAGCAGCTTTGGGGACAGGGGGACGGAAAAACTGTTTTTT.

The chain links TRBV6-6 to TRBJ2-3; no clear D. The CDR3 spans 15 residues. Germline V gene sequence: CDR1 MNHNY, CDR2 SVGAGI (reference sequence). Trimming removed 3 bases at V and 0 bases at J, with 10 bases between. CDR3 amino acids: CASSYSRSSTDTQYF. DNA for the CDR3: TGTGCCAGCAGTTATTCCAGGTCGAGCACAGATACGCAGTATTTT.

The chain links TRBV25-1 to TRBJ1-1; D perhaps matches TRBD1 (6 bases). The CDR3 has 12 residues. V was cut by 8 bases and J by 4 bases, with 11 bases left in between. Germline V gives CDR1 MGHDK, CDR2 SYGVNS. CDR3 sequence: CASDGGFTEAFF. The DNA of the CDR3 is TGTGCCAGCGATGGGGGCTTCACTGAAGCTTTCTTT.

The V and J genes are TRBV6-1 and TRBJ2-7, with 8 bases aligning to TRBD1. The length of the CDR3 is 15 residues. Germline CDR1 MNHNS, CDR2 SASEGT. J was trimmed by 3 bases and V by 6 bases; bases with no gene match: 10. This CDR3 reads CASRMTGVFLYEQYF. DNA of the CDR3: TGTGCCAGCAGAATGACAGGGGTCTTTCTCTACGAGCAGTACTTC.

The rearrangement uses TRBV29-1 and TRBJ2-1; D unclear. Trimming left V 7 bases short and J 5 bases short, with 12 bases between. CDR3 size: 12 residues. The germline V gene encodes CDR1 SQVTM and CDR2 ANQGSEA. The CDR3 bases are TGCAGCGCCACCCAGAAGAACAATGAGCAGTTCTTC. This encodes CSATQKNNEQFF.

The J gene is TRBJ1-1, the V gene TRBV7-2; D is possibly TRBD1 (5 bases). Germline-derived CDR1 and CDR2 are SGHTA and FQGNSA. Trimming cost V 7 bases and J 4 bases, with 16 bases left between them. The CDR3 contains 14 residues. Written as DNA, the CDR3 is TGTGCCAGCACCCTAGGGGAATACGGCACTGAAGCTTTCTTT. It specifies CASTLGEYGTEAFF.

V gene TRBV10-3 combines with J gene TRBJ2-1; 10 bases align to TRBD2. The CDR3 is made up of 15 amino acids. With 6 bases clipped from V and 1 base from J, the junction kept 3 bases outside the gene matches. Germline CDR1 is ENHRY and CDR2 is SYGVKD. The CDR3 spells CAIRRAGGSYNEQFF. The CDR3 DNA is TGTGCCATCAGACGAGCGGGAGGGTCCTACAATGAGCAGTTCTTC.

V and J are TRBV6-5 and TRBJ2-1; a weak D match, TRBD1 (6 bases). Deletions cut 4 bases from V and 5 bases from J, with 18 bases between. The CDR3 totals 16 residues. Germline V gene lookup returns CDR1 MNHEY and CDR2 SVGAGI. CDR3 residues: CASSWGRARSDNEQFF. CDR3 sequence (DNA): TGTGCCAGCAGTTGGGGGCGGGCCCGTTCAGACAATGAGCAGTTCTTC.